A selection of T cell receptor beta chains follows, all from one sample in a study of post-analysis software for immune sequencing data. In TCRdb, the PCR reads were re-called with MiXCR into one record per CDR3 protein. The data show more than 450,000 distinct CDR3 sequences, less than 40% seen once. Sequenced input: blood. The receptors shown here come from a girl aged 2-17 years with multiple sclerosis. CDR3s include the opening cysteine and the closing phenylalanine or tryptophan. Each record gives: V gene, J gene, clone size, D gene, CDR3 DNA, CDR3 protein. D genes are given only for firm matches. Rows may omit the clone size; those that give it use once, few, many or a size class.

V: TRBV6-5; J: TRBJ1-2; size: -; D: -; DNA: TGTGCCAGCAGTTACTCAGAGAGGGACAATGGCTACACCTTC; CDR3: CASSYSERDNGYTF
V: TRBV10-1; J: TRBJ1-1; size: many; D: -; DNA: TGCGCCAGCAGTGACTACGCGCTGGGGAACACTGAAGCTTTCTTT; CDR3: CASSDYALGNTEAFF
V: TRBV29-1; J: TRBJ2-3; size: many; D: -; DNA: TGCAGCGTCGGCACAGATACGCAGTATTTT; CDR3: CSVGTDTQYF
V: TRBV20-1; J: TRBJ2-1; size: -; D: -; DNA: TGCAGTGCCCCGGACAGAATCCTCTACAATGAGCAGTTCTTC; CDR3: CSAPDRILYNEQFF
V: TRBV20-1; J: TRBJ1-2; size: -; D: -; DNA: TGCAGTGCTAGAGTCCTCATGGAGGACAGCCCCAATGGCTACACCTTC; CDR3: CSARVLMEDSPNGYTF
V: TRBV14; J: TRBJ2-7; size: few; D: -; DNA: TGTGCCAGCAGCCCTCGAATGTCCTACGAGCAGTACTTC; CDR3: CASSPRMSYEQYF
V: TRBV6-6; J: TRBJ1-6; size: -; D: -; DNA: TGTGCCAGCAGCCGGGCCGCCTATAATTCACCCCTCCACTTT; CDR3: CASSRAAYNSPLHF
V: TRBV10-3; J: TRBJ2-7; size: -; D: -; DNA: TGTGCCATCAGTGTCCAGGTTTTAGGTGAGCAGTACTTC; CDR3: CAISVQVLGEQYF
V: TRBV6-1; J: TRBJ1-1; size: once; D: -; DNA: TGTGCCAGCCAGACAGAAGTGAACACTGAAGCTTTCTTT; CDR3: CASQTEVNTEAFF
V: TRBV5-1; J: TRBJ2-1; size: once; D: -; DNA: TGCGCCAGCAGCTATGGCGGGGCGAATGAGCAGTTCTTC; CDR3: CASSYGGANEQFF
V: TRBV11-2; J: TRBJ2-5; size: few; D: TRBD1; DNA: TGTGCCAGCAGCCCGACCGACAGGGAGGAGACCCAGTACTTC; CDR3: CASSPTDREETQYF
V: TRBV9; J: TRBJ2-1; size: few; D: TRBD1; DNA: TGTGCCAGCAGCGTTCTAGGGACAGGGGGCAGGAATGAGCAGTTCTTC; CDR3: CASSVLGTGGRNEQFF
V: TRBV12-3/TRBV12-4; J: TRBJ1-3; size: -; D: -; DNA: TGTGCCAGCACTATCGACGGAGGGAGAAACACCATATATTTT; CDR3: CASTIDGGRNTIYF
V: TRBV3-1; J: TRBJ2-7; size: -; D: TRBD1; DNA: TGTGCCAGCAGCCACCTCGACAGGGAAAACGAGCAGTACTTC; CDR3: CASSHLDRENEQYF
V: TRBV5-1; J: TRBJ2-6; size: few; D: -; DNA: TGCGCCAGCAGCTTGGAACAGTTTGGGGCCAACGTCCTGACTTTC; CDR3: CASSLEQFGANVLTF
V: TRBV6-6; J: TRBJ2-1; size: -; D: -; DNA: TGTGCCAGCAGTTCCCGACAGGGAGGGATGAAGTGGAATGAGCAGTTCTTC; CDR3: CASSSRQGGMKWNEQFF
V: TRBV6-5; J: TRBJ1-2; size: -; D: -; DNA: TGTGCCAGCAGTTACTCAAGGATGGGCAGCGATGGCTACACCTTC; CDR3: CASSYSRMGSDGYTF
V: TRBV6-4; J: TRBJ2-3; size: -; D: -; DNA: TGTGCCAGCAGTAGGGGAATTAGTTCCGAACTCTTCACAGATACGCAGTATTTT; CDR3: CASSRGISSELFTDTQYF